In this sample, the clone carrying this TCR beta chain turned up once. The data were produced by immunoSEQ multiplex PCR, yet TCRdb's version contains in-frame clones alone and is incomplete. This table holds 140,000 to 150,000 clones, 85% to 90% found once. This sample is drawn from a study of blood T cell repertoires in COVID-19. Germline CDR1 and CDR2: SGHKS and YYEKEE (reference sequence). J was trimmed by 7 bases and V by 2 bases; bases with no gene match: 5. The CDR3 loop spans 13 amino acids. Sequencing was done on a sample of PBMCs or T cells enriched from blood (not recorded which). The rearrangement joins TRBV5-5 to TRBJ1-1; the match to TRBD1 covers 7 bases. The receptor was isolated from a woman aged 25 to 39 with acute COVID-19. CDR3 sequence: CASSLQDRVEAFF. CDR3 sequence (DNA): TGTGCCAGCAGCTTACAAGACAGGGTTGAAGCTTTCTTT.